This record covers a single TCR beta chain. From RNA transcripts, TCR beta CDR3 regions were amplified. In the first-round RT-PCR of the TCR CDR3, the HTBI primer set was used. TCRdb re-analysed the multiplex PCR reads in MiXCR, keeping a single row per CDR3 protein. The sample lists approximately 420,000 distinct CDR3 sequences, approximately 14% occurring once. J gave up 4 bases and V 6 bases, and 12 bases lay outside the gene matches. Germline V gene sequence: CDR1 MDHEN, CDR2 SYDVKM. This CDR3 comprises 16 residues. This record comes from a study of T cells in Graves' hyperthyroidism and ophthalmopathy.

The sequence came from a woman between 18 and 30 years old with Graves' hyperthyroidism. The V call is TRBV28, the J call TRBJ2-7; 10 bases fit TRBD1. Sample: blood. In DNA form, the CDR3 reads TGTGCCAGCAGATTGGGGACAGGGGTTGTAGGTTACGAGCAGTACTTC. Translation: CASRLGTGVVGYEQYF. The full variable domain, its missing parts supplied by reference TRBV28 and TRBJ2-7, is DVKVTQSSRYLVKRTGEKVFLECVQDMDHENMFWYRQDPGLGLRLIYFSYDVKMKEKGDIPEGYSVSREKKERFSLILESASTNQTSMYLCASRLGTGVVGYEQYFGPGTRLTVT.